The entry below describes one T cell receptor beta chain. What antigen it recognizes has not been identified. No quality values exist for individual bases; no much larger clone is one base distant. The sample is drawn from a study of cytomegalovirus exposure and HLA in healthy donors (dated by TCRdb to the late 2010s). As for the study more broadly: The 500 to 800 repertoires of the first cohort and the roughly 110 validation repertoires were produced on the same platform, according to a later analysis. The study combined high-throughput TCR immunosequencing, statistical association of individual TCRs with disease status, and machine learning to predict cytomegalovirus infection status. The study was designed to test whether signatures of past pathogen exposure could be identified by cataloging public T cell receptors. In addition to the first cohort of several hundred subjects, a separate validation cohort of 130 or so different subjects was used.

Taken from cysteine to phenylalanine, the CDR3 has 16 residues. The kept DNA is CDR3 alone, 48 bases in frame from the first base. V and J are trimmed by 4 bases and 3 bases, and the gene matches miss 7 bases of the junction. Looking up the germline V gene yields CDR1 SGHAT and CDR2 FQNNGV. Library method: the immunoSEQ multiplex PCR assay. Processing in the source paper ran as follows. To diagnose cytomegalovirus status from the catalog of TCR beta chain sequences, a statistical classification framework was built. The clones in this table, taken by TCRdb from immuneACCESS, are in-frame only. Not every clone is retained; where verified, under half of the shortfall comes from an unresolved V gene, and the cause of the rest is unknown. The D gene and trimming were derived from the DNA, and the V and J assignments and clone size from that table. This sample comprises more than 120,000 clones, roughly 89% of them detected only once. The top ten clones comprise 4.5% to 5.5% of the sample.

Separate from the roughly 660-subject first cohort, the validation cohort of over 90 subjects was the group to which the donors belonged. On the study overall, not on this receptor specifically: According to the authors, the approach could potentially be generalized to other disease states and immunological phenotypes. The validation cohort had no HLA typing available for a later analysis, so co-occurrence within that cohort was assessed over all 130 or so repertoires. A total of around 150 TCR beta chains were listed by the study as associated with cytomegalovirus. Most TCR sequences were observed very rarely across donors, whereas some public TCRs were present in many individuals. In both the original and validation cohorts, the classifier was reported to diagnose cytomegalovirus status with high specificity and sensitivity. Of the cluster scores, approximately 95% were above 0 in a later analysis, which found that TCRs clustered in the first cohort also tended to co-occur in the 90 to 150 validation repertoires. In vitro tests confirmed that a few of the cytomegalovirus-associated TCR beta chains recognize cytomegalovirus antigens.

The sequence was obtained from a man between 18 and 29 years old in good health and CMV-seropositive. The receptor chain draws on TRBV11-2 and TRBJ2-7; the junction holds 12 bases that match TRBD2. The sequencing input was PBMCs. The DNA reads as follows: TGTGCCAGCAGCTCCCCACTAGCGGGAGGTTTCTACGAGCAGTACTTC. It encodes CASSSPLAGGFYEQYF.